What follows describes a single T cell receptor (beta chain). This clonotype appeared a few times. The specificity of this receptor is unknown. No base qualities exist here, and no much larger clone lies one base off it. Trimming removed 5 bases from V and 2 bases from J; the gene matches leave 10 bases unexplained. The CDR3 holds 16 amino acids from the cysteine to the phenylalanine. The DNA shown is the 48-base CDR3, in frame from base 1. From a lookup of the germline V gene, CDR1 and CDR2 are MNHNS and SASEGT. This sample was taken from a study of regulatory T cells in long-lasting Graves disease (dated by TCRdb to about 2021). Context from the whole study: Newly diagnosed Graves' disease patients had taken antithyroid drugs for less than 3 months. Patients with persistent Graves' disease were compared with patients with newly diagnosed Graves' disease using TCR sequencing and RNA sequencing of peripheral blood. The study was conducted in China and was registered as a clinical trial. A total of 35 or so samples were covered by TCR sequencing, comprising 13 persistent and around 20 newly diagnosed Graves' disease patients. On the study overall, not on this receptor specifically: The study examined only peripheral blood because the primary lesion, thyroid tissue, could not be accessed. Only the TCR beta chain was sequenced and analyzed. A larger number of public clonotypes was shared among persistent patients (approximately 3,000) than among newly diagnosed patients (approximately 930). The authors acknowledged the small sample size as a limitation that may reduce accuracy. TRBV28, TRBJ1-2 and TRBJ2-5 were preferentially used in persistent disease, while TRBV20-1 and TRBJ2-1 were favored in newly diagnosed disease. Compared with newly diagnosed patients, patients with persistent Graves' disease had lower TCR Shannon entropy and fewer highly expanded clones, which suggests clonal expansion.

Libraries were built with multiplex PCR. The instrument given in TCRdb is Illumina HiSeq 4000. TCR beta libraries were built with iRepertoire HTBI primers and Arm-PCR amplification of CDR3 regions. Before sequencing, the PCR products underwent gel purification. The authors' pipeline ran thus. A total of roughly 65 TRBV and 14 TRBJ segments were identified across samples and were used for gene usage analysis of CDR3 amino acid clonotypes. Filtered high-quality paired reads were merged into contigs using COPE and FqMerger. Contigs were aligned with BLAST to IMGT TRBV, TRBD and TRBJ reference genes, and CDR3 was defined per IMGT. Any clonotype with a frequency above 0.1% was counted as a highly expanded clone. Repertoire diversity was measured by Shannon entropy, and V-J evenness by the Gini coefficient. A clonotype was considered public if more than one individual shared it. Starting from the raw public reads, TCRdb applied fastp trimming at Q25, assembled clones with MiXCR and retained in-frame beta chains. Duplicate CDR3 protein sequences are folded into a single record with the most common DNA and genes. The V and J calls and clone size come from TCRdb's table, not from the authors' own analysis. The sample table records about 450,000 distinct CDR3 sequences; about 15% of these occur just once. The top ten clones comprise around 10% of the sample.

Sample time point, as interpreted from the label and publication: newly diagnosed GD, antithyroid drugs for less than 3 months. For both TCR sequencing and RNA sequencing, RNA was extracted from PBMCs in TRIzol. The diagnosis of Graves' disease was made according to American Thyroid Association guidelines. Patients were recruited from an endocrinology department in Xi'an, China. From each patient, 8 to 10 milliliters of peripheral blood was collected into an EDTA anticoagulant tube. Ficoll Paque Plus density gradient separation was used to isolate PBMCs, and no additional T cell sorting was done. An Agilent 2100 Bioanalyzer and agarose gel were used to check RNA quality, and a NanoDrop 2000 was used to measure RNA concentration. Another study also made use of these data, one on T cells in Graves' hyperthyroidism and ophthalmopathy. As the second study states: A patient counted as having stable Graves' hyperthyroidism if no progression to ophthalmopathy occurred over 18 months of follow-up. The hyperthyroidism patients were between 18 and 65 years old and newly diagnosed, with a disease duration of less than 2 months. Exclusion was applied to patients with uncontrolled infections, other autoimmune diseases, pregnancy or lactation. Diagnoses relied on clinical symptoms, serum thyroxine and TRAb, thyroid ultrasound and orbital computed tomography. A first-round RT-PCR of the TCR CDR3 used the HTBI primer set with the Qiagen OneStep RT-PCR kit. Most expanded thyroid clonotypes (frequency above 0.001) were also detected in blood, suggesting blood repertoires may reflect thyroid immune responses. Ophthalmopathy was separated from stable hyperthyroidism by a 13 V-J signature model, with around 90% sensitivity and about 81% specificity obtained in cross-validation and 80%/75% obtained in testing. In validation, progression to ophthalmopathy was predicted by the model with 70.59% sensitivity and 72.22% specificity, a median of about 6.4 months before onset. To identify distinguishing TCR V-J signatures, a discovery cohort of around 100 patients was used, comprising 43 with Graves' ophthalmopathy and around 60 with stable Graves' hyperthyroidism. An independent validation cohort of 18 to 20 hyperthyroidism patients and about 15 patients who later progressed to ophthalmopathy tested prospective prediction of ophthalmopathy. The roughly 90 discovery patients were divided at random into training and test sets in a 7:3 ratio. In roughly six Graves' hyperthyroidism patients, the study also compared T-cell repertoires from thyroid tissue with T-cell repertoires from blood. After sampling, hyperthyroidism patients received methimazole starting at 30 mg daily, and ophthalmopathy patients received high-dose intravenous methylprednisolone. A second multiplex PCR round built the libraries, followed by size selection and purification. Sequencing of the libraries was done on an Illumina HiSeq2000 using paired-end 100 bp reads. Raw data were processed with SOAPnuke, discarding reads with adapters, uncalled bases, mean Phred below 15, or no exact constant-primer or identifier match. COPE v1.2.5 was used to merge high-quality paired reads, and clonotypes were defined as unique nucleotide sequences. MiTCR v1.1 was used to align clonotypes to the IMGT TRBV, TRBD and TRBJ reference segments. Only V-J combinations with frequency above 0.0001, covering about 99% of repertoires, were analysed. A TCS score was defined as the ratio between F50 (clonal expansion) and ExV (chaos), using BLOSUM62-based TCRdist between CDR3 peptides within each V-J. Welch's t-statistics and random forest reduced around 510 V-J features to fewer than 15, which were used in a naive Bayes classifier (R e1071). No statistical method was used to fix the sample size in advance, and group allocation was not hidden from the investigators. TCR Vbeta CDR3 sequencing of 135 peripheral blood samples (over 40 ophthalmopathy, about 74 hyperthyroidism and about 17 progressor patients) is reported in the paper.

The sequence is built from TRBV6-1 and TRBJ2-7; TRBD2 fits 9 bases in the junction. Sequences were derived from peripheral blood mononuclear cells (PBMCs), sampled at new diagnosis, from a patient treated with antithyroid drugs. The TCR originated in a woman in her twenties or thirties with Graves disease. Donor details come from another sample of the same person, matched by shared clones. The CDR3 corresponds to CASSPYSGRLTYEQYF. The sequenced DNA is TGTGCCAGCAGTCCCTATAGCGGGAGATTGACCTACGAGCAGTACTTC.